This TCR beta chain derives from a study of control samples from healthy donors and cancer patients. V was clipped by 8 bases and J by 6 bases, with 16 bases between them. The CDR3 is 13 amino acids. From germline, CDR1 is LNHDA and CDR2 SQIVND (reference sequence). Data came from immunoSEQ multiplex PCR; TCRdb stores just in-frame clones and leaves some out. The data show 390,000 or so clones, around nine tenths seen once. The specimen was PBMCs. This sequence joins TRBV19 and TRBJ1-1, with D possibly being TRBD1 (5 bases). This sequence was found in a man aged 35 to 55 with head and neck cancer. As DNA, the CDR3 is TGTGCCAGTGGACGGCGGGGGATCGCTGAAGCTTTCTTT. Amino acids: CASGRRGIAEAFF.